Reported below is one TCR beta chain. CDR1 SQVTM and CDR2 ANQGSEA come from the germline V gene. V lost 0 bases to trimming and J lost 3 bases, with 11 bases between them. This CDR3 has 14 residues. RNA transcripts served as the template for amplifying TCR beta CDR3 regions. The TCR CDR3 first-round RT-PCR relied on the HTBI primer set. TCRdb ran MiXCR on the multiplex PCR reads and lists one entry per CDR3 protein. The sample contains about 770,000 distinct CDR3 sequences, over 15% of which appear only once. This entry belongs to a study of T cells in Graves' hyperthyroidism and ophthalmopathy. Diagnoses were made from clinical symptoms, serum measures (thyroxine and TRAb), thyroid ultrasound and orbital computed tomography.

This clonotype was obtained from a woman aged 50 to 60 with Graves' hyperthyroidism that later progressed to Graves' ophthalmopathy. The sequencing sample was made of blood. V usage is TRBV29-1 and J usage is TRBJ1-1, with D maybe TRBD1 (5 bases). Here the CDR3 DNA reads TGCAGCGTTGAAGATTGGCGGGGGTACACTGAAGCTTTCTTT. It specifies CSVEDWRGYTEAFF.